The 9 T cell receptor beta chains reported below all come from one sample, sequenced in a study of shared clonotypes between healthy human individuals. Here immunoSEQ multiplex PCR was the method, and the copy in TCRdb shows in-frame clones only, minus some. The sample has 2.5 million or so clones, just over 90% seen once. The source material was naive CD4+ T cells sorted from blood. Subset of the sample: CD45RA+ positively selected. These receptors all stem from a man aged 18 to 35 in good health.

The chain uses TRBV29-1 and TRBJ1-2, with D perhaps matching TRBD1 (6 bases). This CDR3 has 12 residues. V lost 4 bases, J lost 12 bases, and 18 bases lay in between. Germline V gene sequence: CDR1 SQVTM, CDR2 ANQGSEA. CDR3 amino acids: CSVGGTGSGNTF. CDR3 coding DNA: TGCAGCGTTGGGGGAACAGGGTCGGGAAACACCTTC.

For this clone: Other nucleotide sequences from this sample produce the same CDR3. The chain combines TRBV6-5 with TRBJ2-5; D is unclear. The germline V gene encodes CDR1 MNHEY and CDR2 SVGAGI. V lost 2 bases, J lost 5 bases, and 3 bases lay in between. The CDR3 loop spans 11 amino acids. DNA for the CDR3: TGTGCCAGCAGTTACCGGGAGACCCAGTACTTC. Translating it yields CASSYRETQYF.

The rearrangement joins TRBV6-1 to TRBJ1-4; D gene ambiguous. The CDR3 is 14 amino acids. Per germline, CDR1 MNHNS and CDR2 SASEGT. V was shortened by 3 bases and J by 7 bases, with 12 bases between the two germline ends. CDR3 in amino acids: CASSDALDGEKLFF. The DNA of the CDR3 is TGTGCCAGCAGTGATGCCCTAGATGGTGAAAAACTGTTTTTT.

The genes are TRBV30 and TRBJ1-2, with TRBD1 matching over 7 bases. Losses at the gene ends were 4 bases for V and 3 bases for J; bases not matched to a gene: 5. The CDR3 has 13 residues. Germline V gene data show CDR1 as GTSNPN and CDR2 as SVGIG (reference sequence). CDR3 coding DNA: TGTGCCTGGATAAAGGGACAGTACTATGGCTACACCTTC. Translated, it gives CAWIKGQYYGYTF.

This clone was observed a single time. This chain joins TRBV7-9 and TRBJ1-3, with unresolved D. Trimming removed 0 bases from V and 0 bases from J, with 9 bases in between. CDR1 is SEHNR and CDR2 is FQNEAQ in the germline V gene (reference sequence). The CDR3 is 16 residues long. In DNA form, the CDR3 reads TGTGCCAGCAGCTTAGCTGTTAGTAGCTCTGGAAACACCATATATTTT. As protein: CASSLAVSSSGNTIYF.

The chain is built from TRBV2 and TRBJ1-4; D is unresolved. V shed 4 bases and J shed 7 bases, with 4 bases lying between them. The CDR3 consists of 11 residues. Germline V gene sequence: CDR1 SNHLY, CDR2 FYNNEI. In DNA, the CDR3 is TGTGCCAGCAGTGTCGTTGAAAAACTGTTTTTT. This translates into CASSVVEKLFF.

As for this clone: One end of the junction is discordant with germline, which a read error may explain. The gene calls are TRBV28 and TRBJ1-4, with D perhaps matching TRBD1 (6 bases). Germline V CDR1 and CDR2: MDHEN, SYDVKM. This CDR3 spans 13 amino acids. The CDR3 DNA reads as TGTGCCAGCAGTGTGGGGACAAATGGAAAACTGTTTTTT. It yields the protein CASSVGTNGKLFF.

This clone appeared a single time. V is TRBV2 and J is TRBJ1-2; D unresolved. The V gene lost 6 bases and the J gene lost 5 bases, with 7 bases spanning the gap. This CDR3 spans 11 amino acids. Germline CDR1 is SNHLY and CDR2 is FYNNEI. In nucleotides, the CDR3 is TGTGCCAGCAGGCCTGAGTATGGCTACACCTTC. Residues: CASRPEYGYTF.

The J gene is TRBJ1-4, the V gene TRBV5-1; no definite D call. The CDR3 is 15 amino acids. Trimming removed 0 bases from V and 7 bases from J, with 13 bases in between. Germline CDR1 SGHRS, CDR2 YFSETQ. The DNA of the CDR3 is TGCGCCAGCAGCTTGGCACTCGGTCGCGCTGAAAAACTGTTTTTT. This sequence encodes CASSLALGRAEKLFF.